The clone carrying this T cell receptor (beta chain) was found a few times. TCRdb fed the 5' RACE reads into MiXCR, producing one record per CDR3 protein. The sample lists some 1,600,000 distinct CDR3 sequences; about 30% were seen once. The data derive from a study of identical twins. V lost 7 bases and J lost 1; bases outside the gene matches: 17. Germline loops: CDR1 SGHRS, CDR2 YFSETQ. The CDR3 spans 18 residues. This clonotype originated in a newborn girl in good health. Specimen: cord blood. The V and J genes are TRBV5-1 and TRBJ2-1; TRBD2 matches 7 bases. The chain's CDR3 is CASQNKLDTGLSYNEQFF. CDR3 DNA sequence: TGCGCCAGCCAAAACAAACTTGACACGGGACTATCCTACAATGAGCAGTTCTTC. The full variable domain, with the rest looked up from reference TRBV5-1 and TRBJ2-1, is KAGVTQTPRYLIKTRGQQVTLSCSPISGHRSVSWYQQTPGQGLQFLFEYFSETQRNKGNFPGRFSGRQFSNSRSEMNVSTLELGDSALYLCASQNKLDTGLSYNEQFFGPGTRLTVL.